The T cell receptor beta chain described here comes from a study of shared clonotypes between healthy human individuals. Study summary: CD8 memory received one plate per donor, CD8 naive two, CD4 memory three and CD4 naive three.

Study-level points and caveats: Sampling covered nothing but blood. Tissue TCR repertoires likely differ from those found in blood. Depth was large, yet rarefaction showed that sorted-subset sequencing was incomplete.

With regard to this clone: Its specificity is unknown.

V was shortened by 8 bases and J by 4 bases, with 14 bases between the two germline ends. CDR1 is SNHLY, CDR2 FYNNEI, per germline. The CDR3 runs to 13 residues. In the original processing: Sequence data from immunoSEQ were junction-only and lacked quality scores; consequently, filtering differed. TCRdb's copy holds only in-frame clones and misses some; the assay was immunoSEQ multiplex PCR. V, J and clone size reflect that table, while D and trimming were determined from the DNA. The sample carries fewer than 1.6 million clones, just under 99% recorded once. The V and J genes are TRBV2 and TRBJ1-2; D uncertain. The clonotype originates from a man aged 25-40 years in good health. The sample taken for sequencing was naive CD4+ T cells sorted from blood. Subset here: CD45RA+ positively selected. CDR3 nucleotides: TGTGCCAGCGAGAGAAACGGACCCTATGGCTACACCTTC. Translation gives CASERNGPYGYTF.